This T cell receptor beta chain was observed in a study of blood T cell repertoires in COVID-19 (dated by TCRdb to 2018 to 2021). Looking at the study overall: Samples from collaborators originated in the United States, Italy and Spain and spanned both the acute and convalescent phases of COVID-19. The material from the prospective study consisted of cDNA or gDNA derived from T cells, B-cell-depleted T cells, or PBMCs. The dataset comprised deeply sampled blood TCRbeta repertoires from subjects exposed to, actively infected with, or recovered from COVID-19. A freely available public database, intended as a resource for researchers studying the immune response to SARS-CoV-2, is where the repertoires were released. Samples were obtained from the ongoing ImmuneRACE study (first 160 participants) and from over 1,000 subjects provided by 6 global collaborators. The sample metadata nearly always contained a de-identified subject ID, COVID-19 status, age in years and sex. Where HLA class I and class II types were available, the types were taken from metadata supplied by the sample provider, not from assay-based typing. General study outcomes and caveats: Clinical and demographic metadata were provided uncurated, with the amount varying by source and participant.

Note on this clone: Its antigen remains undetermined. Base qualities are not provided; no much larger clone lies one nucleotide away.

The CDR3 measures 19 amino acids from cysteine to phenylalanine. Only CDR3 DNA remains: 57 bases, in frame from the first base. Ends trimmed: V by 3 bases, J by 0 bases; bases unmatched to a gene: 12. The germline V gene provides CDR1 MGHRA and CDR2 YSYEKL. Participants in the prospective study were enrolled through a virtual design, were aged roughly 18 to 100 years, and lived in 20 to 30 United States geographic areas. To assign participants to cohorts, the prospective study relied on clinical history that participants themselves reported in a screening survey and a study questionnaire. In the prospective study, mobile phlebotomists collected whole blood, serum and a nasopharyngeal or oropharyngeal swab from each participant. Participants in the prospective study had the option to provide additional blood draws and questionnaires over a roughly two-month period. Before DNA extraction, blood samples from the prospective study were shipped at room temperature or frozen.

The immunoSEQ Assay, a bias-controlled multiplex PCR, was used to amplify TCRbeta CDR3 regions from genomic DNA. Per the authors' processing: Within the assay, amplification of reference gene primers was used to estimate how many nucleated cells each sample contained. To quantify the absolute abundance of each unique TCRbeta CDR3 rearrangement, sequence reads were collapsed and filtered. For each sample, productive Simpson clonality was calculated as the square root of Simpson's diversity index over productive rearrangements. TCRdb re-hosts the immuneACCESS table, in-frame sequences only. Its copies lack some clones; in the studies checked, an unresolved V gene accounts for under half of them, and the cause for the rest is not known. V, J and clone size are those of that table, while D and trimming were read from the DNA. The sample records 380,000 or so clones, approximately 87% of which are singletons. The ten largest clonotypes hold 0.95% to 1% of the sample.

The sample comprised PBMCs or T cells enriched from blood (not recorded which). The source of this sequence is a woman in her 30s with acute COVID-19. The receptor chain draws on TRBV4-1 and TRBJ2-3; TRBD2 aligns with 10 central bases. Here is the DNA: TGCGCCAGCAGCCAGTCCCCTAGCGGGGGAGTCTATAGCACAGATACGCAGTATTTT. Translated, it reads CASSQSPSGGVYSTDTQYF.